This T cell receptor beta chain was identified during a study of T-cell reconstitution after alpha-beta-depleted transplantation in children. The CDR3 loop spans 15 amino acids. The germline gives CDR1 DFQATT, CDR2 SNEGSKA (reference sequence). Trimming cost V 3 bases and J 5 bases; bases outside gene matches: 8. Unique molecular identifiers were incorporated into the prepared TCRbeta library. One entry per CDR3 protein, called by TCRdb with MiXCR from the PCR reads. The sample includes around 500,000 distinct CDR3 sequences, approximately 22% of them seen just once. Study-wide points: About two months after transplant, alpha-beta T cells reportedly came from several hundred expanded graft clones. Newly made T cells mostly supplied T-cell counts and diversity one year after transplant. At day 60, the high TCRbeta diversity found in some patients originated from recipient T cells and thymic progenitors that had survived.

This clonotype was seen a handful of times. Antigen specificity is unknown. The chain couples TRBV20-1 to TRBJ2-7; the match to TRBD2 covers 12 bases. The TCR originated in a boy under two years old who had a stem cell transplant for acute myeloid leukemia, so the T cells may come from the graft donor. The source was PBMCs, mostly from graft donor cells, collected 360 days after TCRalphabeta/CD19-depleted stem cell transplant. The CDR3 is CSASQLAGGRNEQYF. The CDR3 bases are TGCAGTGCTAGTCAACTAGCGGGGGGACGGAACGAGCAGTACTTC.